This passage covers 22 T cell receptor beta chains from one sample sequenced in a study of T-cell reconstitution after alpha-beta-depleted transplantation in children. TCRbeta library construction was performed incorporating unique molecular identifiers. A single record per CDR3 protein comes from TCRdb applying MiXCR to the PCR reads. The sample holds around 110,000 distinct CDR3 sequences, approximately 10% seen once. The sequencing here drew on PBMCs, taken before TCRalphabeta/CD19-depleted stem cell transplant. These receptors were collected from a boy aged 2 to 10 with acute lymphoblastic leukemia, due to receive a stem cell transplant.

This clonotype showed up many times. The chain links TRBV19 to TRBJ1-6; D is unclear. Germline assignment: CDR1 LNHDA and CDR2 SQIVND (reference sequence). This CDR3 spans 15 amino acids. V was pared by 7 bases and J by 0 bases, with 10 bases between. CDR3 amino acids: CASMEGYSYNSPLHF. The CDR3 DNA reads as TGTGCCAGTATGGAGGGATACTCCTATAATTCACCCCTCCACTTT.

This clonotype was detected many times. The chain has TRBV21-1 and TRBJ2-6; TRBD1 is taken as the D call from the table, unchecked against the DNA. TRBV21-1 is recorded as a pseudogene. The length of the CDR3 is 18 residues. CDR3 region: CASSPPDRAPFGANVLTF. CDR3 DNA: TGTGCCAGCAGCCCCCCGGACAGGGCCCCCTTTGGGGCCAACGTCCTGACTTTC.

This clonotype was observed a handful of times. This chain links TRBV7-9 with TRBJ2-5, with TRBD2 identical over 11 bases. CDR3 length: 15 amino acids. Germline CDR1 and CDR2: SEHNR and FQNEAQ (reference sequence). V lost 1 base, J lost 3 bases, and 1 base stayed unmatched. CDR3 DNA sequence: TGTGCCAGCAGCTTAGGGGGACTAGCGGAAGAGACCCAGTACTTC. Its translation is CASSLGGLAEETQYF. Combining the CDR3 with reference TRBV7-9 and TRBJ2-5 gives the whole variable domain DTGVSQNPRHKITKRGQNVTFRCDPISEHNRLYWYRQTLGQGPEFLTYFQNEAQLEKSRLLSDRFSAERPKGSFSTLEIQRTEQGDSAMYLCASSLGGLAEETQYFGPGTRLLVL.

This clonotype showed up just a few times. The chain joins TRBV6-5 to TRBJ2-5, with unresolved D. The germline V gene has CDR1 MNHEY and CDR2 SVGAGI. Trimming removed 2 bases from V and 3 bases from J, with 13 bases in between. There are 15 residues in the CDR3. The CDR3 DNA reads TGTGCCAGCAGTTACCTCAGGCCGACCAAAGAGACCCAGTACTTC. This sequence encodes CASSYLRPTKETQYF.

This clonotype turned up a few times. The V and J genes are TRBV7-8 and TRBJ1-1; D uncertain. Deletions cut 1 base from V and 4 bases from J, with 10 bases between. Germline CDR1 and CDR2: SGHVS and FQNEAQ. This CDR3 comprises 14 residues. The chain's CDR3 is CASSLVVPGTEAFF. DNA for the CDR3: TGTGCCAGCAGCTTAGTAGTCCCAGGCACTGAAGCTTTCTTT.

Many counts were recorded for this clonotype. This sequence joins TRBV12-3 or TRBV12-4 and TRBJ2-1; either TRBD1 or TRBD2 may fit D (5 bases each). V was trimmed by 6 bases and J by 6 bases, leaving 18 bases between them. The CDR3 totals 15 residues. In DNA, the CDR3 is TGTGCCAGCAGGAGGGGTGGGCTAGTTCCCAATGAGCAGTTCTTC. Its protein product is CASRRGGLVPNEQFF.

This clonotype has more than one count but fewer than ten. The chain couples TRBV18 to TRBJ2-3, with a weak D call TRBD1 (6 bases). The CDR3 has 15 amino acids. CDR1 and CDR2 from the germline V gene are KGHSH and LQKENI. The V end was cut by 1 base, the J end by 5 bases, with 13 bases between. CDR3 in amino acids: CASSPQGGRGDTQYF. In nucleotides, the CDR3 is TGTGCCAGCTCACCACAAGGGGGAAGGGGAGATACGCAGTATTTT.

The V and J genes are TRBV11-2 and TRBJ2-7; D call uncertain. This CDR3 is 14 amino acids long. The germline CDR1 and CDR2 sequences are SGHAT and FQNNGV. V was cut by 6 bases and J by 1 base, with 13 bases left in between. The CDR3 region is CASRPAPQSYEQYF. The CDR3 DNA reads TGTGCCAGCAGACCGGCTCCTCAATCCTACGAGCAGTACTTC.

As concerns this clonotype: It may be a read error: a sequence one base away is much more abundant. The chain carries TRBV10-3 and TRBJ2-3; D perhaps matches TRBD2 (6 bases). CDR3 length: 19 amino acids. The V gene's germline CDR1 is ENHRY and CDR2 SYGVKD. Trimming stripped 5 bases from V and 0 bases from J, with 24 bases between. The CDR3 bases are TGTGCCATCAGTTTACGACCCTGGATAGCGGAGACGAGCACAGATACGCAGTATTTT. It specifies CAISLRPWIAETSTDTQYF.

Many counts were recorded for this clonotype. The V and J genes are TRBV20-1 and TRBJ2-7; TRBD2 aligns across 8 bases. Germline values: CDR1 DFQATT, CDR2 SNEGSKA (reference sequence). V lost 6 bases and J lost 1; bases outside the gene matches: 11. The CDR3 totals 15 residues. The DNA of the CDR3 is TGCAGTGCCGGGGGGGGACGGACTTTATCCTACGAGCAGTACTTC. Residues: CSAGGGRTLSYEQYF.

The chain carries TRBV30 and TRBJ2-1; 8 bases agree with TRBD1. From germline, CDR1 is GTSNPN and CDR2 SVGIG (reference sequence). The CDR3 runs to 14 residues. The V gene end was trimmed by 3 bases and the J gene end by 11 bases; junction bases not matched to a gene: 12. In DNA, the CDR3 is TGTGCCTGGAGAGTGAGACAGGGGAGGTTTAAGCAGTTCTTC. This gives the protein CAWRVRQGRFKQFF.

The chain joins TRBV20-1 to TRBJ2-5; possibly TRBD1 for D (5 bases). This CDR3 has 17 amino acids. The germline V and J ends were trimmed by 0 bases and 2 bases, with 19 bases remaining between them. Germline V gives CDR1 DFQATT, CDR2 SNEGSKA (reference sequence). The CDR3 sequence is CSARDRQTRIVQETQYF. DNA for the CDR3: TGCAGTGCTAGAGATCGACAGACAAGGATCGTTCAAGAGACCCAGTACTTC.

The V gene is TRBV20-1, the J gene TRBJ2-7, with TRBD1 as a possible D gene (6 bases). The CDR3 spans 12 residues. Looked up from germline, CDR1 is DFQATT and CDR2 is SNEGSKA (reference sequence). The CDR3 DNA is TGCAGAGCTTCTTGGACAGAACGGGAGCAGTACTTC. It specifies CRASWTEREQYF.

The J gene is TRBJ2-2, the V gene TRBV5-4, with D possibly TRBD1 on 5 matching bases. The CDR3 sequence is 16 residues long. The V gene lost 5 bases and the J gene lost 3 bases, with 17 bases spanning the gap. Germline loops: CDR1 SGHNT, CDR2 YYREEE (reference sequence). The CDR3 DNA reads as TGTGCCAGCAGGGGTCCGGTGGGGCGTGACACCGGGGAGCTGTTTTTT. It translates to CASRGPVGRDTGELFF.

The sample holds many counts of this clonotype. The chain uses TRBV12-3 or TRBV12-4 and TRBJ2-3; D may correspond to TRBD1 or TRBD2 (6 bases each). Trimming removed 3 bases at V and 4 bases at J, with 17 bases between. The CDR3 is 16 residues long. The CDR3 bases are TGTGCCAGCAGTTTTAATTACGGAGGGGGATCAGATACGCAGTATTTT. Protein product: CASSFNYGGGSDTQYF.

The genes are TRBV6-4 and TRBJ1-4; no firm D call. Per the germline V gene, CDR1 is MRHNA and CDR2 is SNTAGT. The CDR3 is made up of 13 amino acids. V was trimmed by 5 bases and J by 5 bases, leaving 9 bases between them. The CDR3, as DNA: TGTGCCAGCAGTAGAGGACCCAATGAAAAACTGTTTTTT. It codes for CASSRGPNEKLFF.

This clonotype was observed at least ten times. The CDR3 sequence: CSASNSGANVLTF. For the CDR3, the DNA is TGCAGTGCTAGCAACTCTGGGGCCAACGTCCTGACTTTC. The V and J genes are TRBV20-1 and TRBJ2-6; D remains unclear. V gave up 3 bases and J gave up 0 bases, with 3 bases separating them. The CDR3 runs to 13 residues. In germline, CDR1 is DFQATT, CDR2 SNEGSKA (reference sequence).

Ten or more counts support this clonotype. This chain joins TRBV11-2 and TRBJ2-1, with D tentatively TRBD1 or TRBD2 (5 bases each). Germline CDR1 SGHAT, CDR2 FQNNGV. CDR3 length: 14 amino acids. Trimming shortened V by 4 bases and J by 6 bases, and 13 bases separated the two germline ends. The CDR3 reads CASSSIGDRNEQFF. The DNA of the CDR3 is TGTGCCAGCAGCTCCATCGGGGACCGCAATGAGCAGTTCTTC.

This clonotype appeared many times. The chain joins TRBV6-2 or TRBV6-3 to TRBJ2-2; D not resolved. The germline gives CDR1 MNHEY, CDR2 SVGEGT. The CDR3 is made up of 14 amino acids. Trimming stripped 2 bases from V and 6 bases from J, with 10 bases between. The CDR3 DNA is TGTGCCAGCAGTTACGTGAAGTTCCCCGGGGAGCTGTTTTTT. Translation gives CASSYVKFPGELFF.

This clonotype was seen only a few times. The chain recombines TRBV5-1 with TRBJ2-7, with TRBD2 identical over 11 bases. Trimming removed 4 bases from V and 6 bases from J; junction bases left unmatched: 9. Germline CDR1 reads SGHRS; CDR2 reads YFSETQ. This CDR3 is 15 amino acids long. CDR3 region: CASSPGTSGYSEQYF. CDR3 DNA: TGCGCCAGCAGCCCGGGGACTAGCGGCTACTCCGAGCAGTACTTC.

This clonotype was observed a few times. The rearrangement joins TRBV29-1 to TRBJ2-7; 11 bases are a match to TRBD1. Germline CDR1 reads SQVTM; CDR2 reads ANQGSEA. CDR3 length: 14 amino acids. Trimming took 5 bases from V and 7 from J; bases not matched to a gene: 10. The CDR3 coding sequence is TGCAGCGTTTATCTGCCGGGACAGGGGGGAGAGCAGTACTTC. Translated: CSVYLPGQGGEQYF.

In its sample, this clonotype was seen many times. The CDR3 DNA sequence: TGTGCCAGCAGTTTATCGACGCCGATCTCTGGCAGTAAAGCTTTCTTT. Protein sequence: CASSLSTPISGSKAFF. The chain uses TRBV27 and TRBJ1-1; no firm D call. CDR1 is MNHEY, CDR2 SMNVEV, per germline (reference sequence). The CDR3 sequence is 16 residues long. V lost 0 bases, J lost 9 bases, and 20 bases lay in between.